This T cell receptor (beta chain) was identified during a study of blood T cell repertoires in COVID-19. Study context: Spain, Italy and the United States supplied samples that represented acute and convalescent COVID-19. From T cells, B-cell-depleted T cells, or PBMCs came the material, which was cDNA or gDNA.

This clone was found once. The V gene's germline CDR1 is LNHDA and CDR2 SQIVND (reference sequence). The ends were cut back, 3 bases at V and 8 bases at J, with 7 bases in the middle. The CDR3 has 11 amino acids. Original data processing: Nucleated cell counts were estimated from reference gene primer amplification. The assay was immunoSEQ multiplex PCR, and TCRdb's table has in-frame clones only and misses some. Clone size and the V and J calls come from that table; the DNA yielded D and trimming. Here the sample spans about 11,000 clones, around 90% being singletons. V usage is TRBV19 and J usage is TRBJ1-1, with TRBD1 as a possible D gene (5 bases). The source material was peripheral blood. This clonotype was obtained from a human donor in a cohort sampled during active COVID-19. The chain's CDR3 is CASSIWGEAFF. As DNA, the CDR3 is TGTGCCAGTAGTATTTGGGGCGAAGCTTTCTTT.